These 21 T cell receptor beta chains came from one sample sequenced in a study of spatial heterogeneity in lung cancer. Time point given: sample taken at primary tumor resection. A single record per CDR3 protein comes from TCRdb applying MiXCR to the 5' RACE reads. The repertoire has about 92,000 distinct CDR3 sequences, around 12% of them found once; the top ten carry roughly 41%. Material: PBMCs, obtained at surgery. These receptors originate from a male donor with early-stage non-small cell lung cancer.

Notes on this clonotype: The junction shows a germline mismatch at one end, possibly a read error. V and J are TRBV5-6 and TRBJ2-7; D assignment may be TRBD1 or TRBD2 (5 bases each). CDR1 is SGHDT, CDR2 YYEEEE, per germline. The CDR3 extends over 14 amino acids. In DNA form, the CDR3 reads TGTGCCAGCAGCTTGGGTCGGGACCCCTACGAGCGGTACTTC. Its protein product is CASSLGRDPYERYF.

This clonotype was counted only a few times. V and J are TRBV7-2 and TRBJ1-3; D is ambiguous. Germline CDR1 is SGHTA and CDR2 is FQGNSA. V was cut by 5 bases and J by 0 bases, with 2 bases left in between. This CDR3 contains 12 residues. In DNA, the CDR3 is TGTGCCAGCAGCCCCTCTGGAAACACCATATATTTT. It translates to CASSPSGNTIYF.

This chain joins TRBV4-3 and TRBJ1-6; perhaps TRBD1 as D (6 bases). Germline V gene sequence: CDR1 LGHNA, CDR2 YSLEER. The V end was cut by 0 bases, the J end by 0 bases, with 9 bases between. The CDR3 loop spans 17 amino acids. CDR3 loop: CASSQDQGSSYNSPLHF. DNA for the CDR3: TGCGCCAGCAGCCAAGATCAGGGGAGCTCCTATAATTCACCCCTCCACTTT.

This clonotype was recorded a few times. The rearrangement links TRBV7-9 to TRBJ2-7, with 10 bases aligning to TRBD2. V lost 1 base, J lost 6 bases, and 6 bases stayed unmatched. The CDR3 is 15 amino acids. Germline-derived CDR1 and CDR2 are SEHNR and FQNEAQ (reference sequence). DNA for the CDR3: TGTGCCAGCAGCTTAGTTTCTAGCGGGAGTTCCGAGCAGTACTTC. Amino acids: CASSLVSSGSSEQYF.

This clonotype was observed many times. This chain links TRBV6-2 or TRBV6-3 with TRBJ2-7; D not resolved. This CDR3 spans 15 amino acids. Germline values: CDR1 MNHEY, CDR2 SVGEGT. The V gene lost 0 bases and the J gene lost 2 bases, with 11 bases spanning the gap. In nucleotides, the CDR3 is TGTGCCAGCAGTTACTCGGGCCGTGGCACCTACGAGCAGTACTTC. It yields the protein CASSYSGRGTYEQYF.

The chain links TRBV29-1 to TRBJ2-1, with 9 bases matching TRBD2. The CDR3 is 15 amino acids. V was pared by 1 base and J by 1 base, with 2 bases of the junction left unmatched. CDR1 is SQVTM, CDR2 ANQGSEA, per germline. CDR3 sequence: CSVEGLAGSYNEQFF. CDR3 DNA: TGCAGCGTTGAAGGGCTAGCGGGGTCCTACAATGAGCAGTTCTTC.

V gene TRBV6-2 or TRBV6-3 combines with J gene TRBJ2-4; perhaps TRBD1 as D (6 bases). Trimming left V 5 bases short and J 6 bases short, with 23 bases between. This CDR3 is 17 amino acids long. The germline gives CDR1 MNHEY, CDR2 SVGEGT. This CDR3 reads CASSQPIFDRSGNIQYF. The CDR3 DNA is TGTGCCAGCAGTCAGCCTATCTTCGACAGGTCGGGAAACATTCAGTACTTC.

This clonotype counts as medium-sized (0.01 to 0.1%). V gene TRBV6-2 or TRBV6-3 combines with J gene TRBJ2-1; no clear D gene. With 2 bases removed from V and 7 bases from J, the gap between germline ends came to 3 bases. The CDR3 runs 11 residues. Germline V gives CDR1 MNHEY, CDR2 SVGEGT. The CDR3 region has the DNA TGTGCCAGCAGTTACGGGAATGAGCAGTTCTTC. It encodes CASSYGNEQFF.

CDR3 amino acids: CASSYSPGQGIETQYF. For the CDR3, the DNA is TGTGCCAGCAGCTATTCCCCGGGACAGGGAATTGAGACCCAGTACTTC. The rearrangement links TRBV7-3 to TRBJ2-5; 9 positions match TRBD1. J gave up 5 bases and V 4 bases, and 11 bases lay outside the gene matches. In germline, CDR1 is SGHTA, CDR2 FQGTGA. The CDR3 is 16 residues long. The full variable domain, rest sourced from reference TRBV7-3 and TRBJ2-5, is GAGVSQTPSNKVTEKGKYVELRCDPISGHTALYWYRQSLGQGPEFLIYFQGTGAADDSGLPNDRFFAVRPEGSVSTLKIQRTERGDSAVYLCASSYSPGQGIETQYFGPGTRLLVL.

J is TRBJ1-2 and V is TRBV4-1; TRBD1 matches at 11 bases. Unmatched junction bases numbered 11, after V lost 4 bases and J lost 7 bases. Germline lookup yields CDR1 MGHRA and CDR2 YSYEKL. The CDR3 has 16 residues. The CDR3, as DNA: TGCGCCAGCAGCCCGCCACTCGGACAGGGGGCCCTTGGCTACACCTTC. Amino acids: CASSPPLGQGALGYTF.

This sequence joins TRBV6-1 and TRBJ1-3; D perhaps matches TRBD1 (5 bases). CDR3 length: 13 amino acids. The V gene lost 9 bases and the J gene lost 0 bases, with 9 bases spanning the gap. Germline V gene sequence: CDR1 MNHNS, CDR2 SASEGT. The CDR3 protein is CASDSFSGNTIYF. The CDR3 DNA reads TGTGCCAGTGACAGTTTCTCTGGAAACACCATATATTTT.

CDR3 sequence reads: CASRRGGYNEQFF. CDR3 coding DNA: TGTGCCAGCAGGCGGGGGGGTTACAATGAGCAGTTCTTC. J is TRBJ2-1 and V is TRBV11-2, with 9 nucleotides matching TRBD2. The CDR3 covers 13 residues. CDR1 and CDR2 (germline): SGHAT, FQNNGV. The ends lost 6 bases at V and 4 bases at J; junction bases unmatched: 1.

V usage is TRBV27 and J usage is TRBJ2-7, with 11 nucleotides matching TRBD1. Trimming at V came to 3 bases and at J to 4 bases, leaving 8 bases not matched to a gene. This CDR3 spans 16 amino acids. Looked up from germline, CDR1 is MNHEY and CDR2 is SMNVEV (reference sequence). CDR3 DNA: TGTGCCAGCAGTTTCCGGACCGGGACAGGGGGTTACGAGCAGTACTTC. The encoded protein is CASSFRTGTGGYEQYF.

The chain has TRBV4-3 and TRBJ2-2; D is perhaps TRBD1 or TRBD2 (5 bases each). This CDR3 has 16 amino acids. V was shortened by 2 bases and J by 5 bases, with 15 bases between the two germline ends. The V gene's germline CDR1 is LGHNA and CDR2 YSLEER. The CDR3 reads CASSQRPGPQTGELFF. CDR3 coding DNA: TGCGCCAGCAGCCAACGTCCGGGGCCCCAGACCGGGGAGCTGTTTTTT.

The V and J genes are TRBV7-2 and TRBJ2-4, with D perhaps assigned TRBD1 or TRBD2 (6 bases each). From germline, CDR1 is SGHTA and CDR2 FQGNSA. This CDR3 region has 14 residues. Trimming took off 5 bases at V and 10 bases at J, with 18 bases between the two ends. In DNA, the CDR3 is TGTGCCAGCAGCCTTGGCGACAGGAGGGCTATTCAGTACTTC. Translation gives CASSLGDRRAIQYF.

A remark on this clonotype: The junction and the germline gene differ at one end; a read error may be behind it. The V gene is TRBV19, the J gene TRBJ2-3, with D perhaps given as TRBD1 or TRBD2 (5 bases each). The CDR3 has 14 amino acids. Germline CDR1 and CDR2: LNHDA and SQIVND (reference sequence). This chain's CDR3 is CASSPRALGDMQYF. The DNA of the CDR3 is TGTGCCAGTTCTCCTCGGGCCCTGGGGGATATGCAGTATTTT.

This clonotype has a handful of counts. The rearrangement links TRBV7-8 to TRBJ1-5, with TRBD1 as a possible D gene (6 bases). The CDR3 sequence is 15 residues long. V was pared by 6 bases and J by 2 bases, with 14 bases between. From germline, CDR1 is SGHVS and CDR2 FQNEAQ. CDR3 sequence: CASSTGTGGNQPQHF. The CDR3 region has the DNA TGTGCCAGCAGTACAGGGACGGGGGGCAATCAGCCCCAGCATTTT.

V usage is TRBV11-3 and J usage is TRBJ2-5, with 8 bases aligning to TRBD2. Germline V gives CDR1 SGHNT, CDR2 YENEEA. After removal of 5 bases from V and 4 bases from J, the junction contained 3 bases not matched to a gene. The CDR3 runs 13 residues. In DNA, the CDR3 is TGTGCCAGCAGCGCCGGGGGGGCAGAGACCCAGTACTTC. As protein: CASSAGGAETQYF.

In its sample, this clonotype was seen a few times. The chain joins TRBV6-5 to TRBJ2-5; 8 bases are a match to TRBD2. The CDR3 is 13 residues long. Germline trimming cut 6 bases from V and 4 bases from J; bases unmatched to any gene: 4. Germline CDR1 and CDR2: MNHEY and SVGAGI. The CDR3 DNA reads as TGTGCCAGCAGAAAGACTAGCGCAGAGACCCAGTACTTC. It encodes CASRKTSAETQYF.

The chain recombines TRBV3-1 with TRBJ2-5; no firm D call. Germline-derived CDR1 and CDR2 are LGHDT and YNNKEL (reference sequence). Trimming left V 3 bases short and J 4 bases short, with 9 bases between. This CDR3 contains 13 residues. CDR3 residues: CASSQEWRETQYF. CDR3 nucleotide sequence: TGTGCCAGCAGCCAGGAATGGCGAGAGACCCAGTACTTC.

At least ten counts were recorded for this clonotype. The chain has TRBV28 and TRBJ2-7, with 8 bases identical to TRBD1. There are 15 residues in the CDR3. Trimming at V came to 3 bases and at J to 2 bases, leaving 6 bases not matched to a gene. The germline gives CDR1 MDHEN, CDR2 SYDVKM. CDR3 coding DNA: TGTGCCAGCAGTTTTCGCGGGACAGGTCCCTACGAGCAGTACTTC. It is translated as CASSFRGTGPYEQYF.